These 7 T cell receptor beta chains originate from one sample sequenced in a study of OX40 agonist ivuxolimab in advanced cancers. Using immunoSEQ multiplex PCR, the repertoire was profiled, and TCRdb retains in-frame clones only, with some absent. The sample has 25,000 to 35,000 clones, 85% seen once. The sample here was CD4+ or CD8+ T cells sorted from blood, taken in a trial of the OX40 agonist ivuxolimab. The source is an adult with an advanced solid tumor such as melanoma, head and neck, liver or kidney cancer.

This chain connects TRBV4-1 to TRBJ2-7; D gene ambiguous. This CDR3 is 11 amino acids long. Germline CDR1 reads MGHRA; CDR2 reads YSYEKL. Trimming shortened V by 1 base and J by 6 bases, and 4 bases separated the two germline ends. The CDR3, as DNA: TGCGCCAGCAGCCAAGGCCCCGAGCAGTACTTC. Encoded protein: CASSQGPEQYF.

The CDR3 DNA follows: TGTGCCAGCAGCCCCGGGGCATCCTACGAGCAGTACTTC. Protein sequence: CASSPGASYEQYF. V usage is TRBV6-6 and J usage is TRBJ2-7; perhaps D is TRBD1 or TRBD2 (5 bases each). The CDR3 has 13 residues. V gave up 6 bases and J gave up 1 base, with 10 bases separating them. The germline V gene encodes CDR1 MNHNY and CDR2 SVGAGI (reference sequence).

This chain uses TRBV27 with TRBJ2-3; 10 bases fit TRBD2. The CDR3 is 15 residues long. V lost 5 bases, J lost 5 bases, and 7 bases stayed unmatched. Germline loops: CDR1 MNHEY, CDR2 SMNVEV (reference sequence). CDR3 coding DNA: TGTGCCAGCAGTCTAAGCGGGGGGGCAGGAGATACGCAGTATTTT. As protein: CASSLSGGAGDTQYF.

V gene TRBV7-6 combines with J gene TRBJ1-3; unclear D gene. From germline, CDR1 is SGHVS and CDR2 FNYEAQ. Between the trimmed V and J ends, which lost 0 bases and 12 bases, there was a span of 18 bases. This CDR3 is built from 15 residues. The CDR3 reads CASSLAGLGRDLIYF. CDR3 in DNA: TGTGCCAGCAGCTTAGCGGGGTTGGGGAGAGACCTCATATATTTT.

CDR3 loop: CASSYTFYQPQHF. CDR3 nucleotide sequence: TGTGCCAGCAGTTACACGTTTTATCAGCCCCAGCATTTT. The chain employs TRBV28 and TRBJ1-5; no definite D call. The germline V and J ends were trimmed by 4 bases and 5 bases, with 9 bases remaining between them. This CDR3 region has 13 residues. The germline CDR1 and CDR2 sequences are MDHEN and SYDVKM.

This sequence joins TRBV2 and TRBJ2-3; TRBD1 is a possible D gene (6 bases). Trimming stripped 7 bases from V and 11 bases from J, with 16 bases between. The CDR3 spans 12 residues. Germline CDR1 reads SNHLY; CDR2 reads FYNNEI. CDR3 sequence reads: CASIRSRTEQYF. The DNA of the CDR3 is TGTGCCAGCATCAGGAGTAGGACAGAGCAGTATTTT.

The chain couples TRBV19 to TRBJ1-3, with D hard to call. There are 14 residues in the CDR3. CDR1 is LNHDA and CDR2 is SQIVND in the germline V gene (reference sequence). The germline V and J ends were trimmed by 2 bases and 4 bases, with 9 bases remaining between them. The CDR3 sequence: CASSISGFGNTIYF. The CDR3 region has the DNA TGTGCCAGTAGTATATCCGGGTTCGGAAACACCATATATTTT.